This TCR beta chain stems from a study of T cell repertoires in cytomegalovirus infection. Study-wide background: Recently identified HLA-C-restricted CMV epitopes were used, and well-studied HLA-B-restricted CMV epitopes were used as well. TCR beta signatures that were public indicated CMV infection and matching HLA type.

Worth noting for this clonotype: Its antigen is as yet unknown.

Broader study findings: It was HLA-C-restricted CMV-specific TCR beta clonotypes that dominated the response ex vivo. Cumulative public TCR beta family frequency identified CMV carriers with the relevant HLA.

Germline CDR1 reads LNHDA; CDR2 reads SQIVND (reference sequence). The CDR3 loop spans 15 amino acids. V lost 5 bases and J 1 base, leaving 14 bases between the germline ends. From the reads, TCRdb called clonotypes with MiXCR, one entry per CDR3 protein. The repertoire consists of 360,000 or so distinct CDR3 sequences, with approximately 35% occurring once and the leading ten covering roughly 13%. The V call is TRBV19, the J call TRBJ2-5, with a possible D match to TRBD1 (5 bases). Sequences were derived from cultured PBMCs, sampled from culture after CMV antigen stimulation. The receptor's source is a human donor in good health (CMV status not recorded). Some clones in this sample may be carry-over from other donors' samples. Here the CDR3 reads CASSPKRDSQETQYF. The CDR3 nucleotides are TGTGCCAGTAGTCCAAAGCGAGACAGCCAAGAGACCCAGTACTTC.